This T cell receptor beta chain came from a study of cytomegalovirus exposure and HLA in healthy donors. Study outcomes and limitations: In a later analysis, at a false discovery rate of 0.05, 16,951 TCR beta sequences were associated with HLA alleles. With later analysis, a missense DCLRE1C variant became linked to TCR beta V- and J-gene trimming. Across donors, most TCRs were seen rarely, yet some public ones were widespread.

Primers included in the PCR were 60 Vbeta and 13 Jbeta primers. Method: immunoSEQ multiplex PCR; TCRdb's copy keeps in-frame clones and lacks some. In the table there are some 220,000 clones, just under 85% of which are singletons. Of note for this clone: Its target is unknown.

The germline V and J ends were trimmed by 6 bases and 7 bases, with 19 bases remaining between them. CDR1 and CDR2 from the germline V gene are MDHEN and SYDVKM. The CDR3 has 15 residues. Sequencing was carried out using PBMCs. The chain combines TRBV28 with TRBJ1-5, with D maybe TRBD1 (6 bases). This sequence originates from a woman aged 40 to 50 in good health and CMV-seronegative. CDR3 sequence: CASRLTGTSGQPQHF. For the CDR3, the DNA is TGTGCCAGCAGACTCACCGGGACATCGGGGCAGCCCCAGCATTTT.